This T cell receptor (beta chain) was profiled in a study of cytomegalovirus exposure and HLA in healthy donors. General observations from the study: A later analysis found common viral pathogens apparently linked to several of the most significant clusters. Within a later analysis, the majority of CMV-associated TCR beta chains appeared HLA-restricted. Researchers reported in a later analysis that a missense DCLRE1C variant was tied to TCR beta V- and J-gene trimming.

To note about this clone: Its specificity is unknown. Mismatch with germline at one junction end may stem from a read error.

PCR amplification relied on 60 Vbeta primers (plus 13 Jbeta primers). TCRdb's copy holds only in-frame clones and misses some; the assay was immunoSEQ multiplex PCR. This table holds fewer than 350,000 clones, about 90% found once. The CDR3 totals 14 residues. The germline V gene encodes CDR1 SEHNR and CDR2 FQNEAQ (reference sequence). The source material was PBMCs. The gene calls are TRBV7-9 and TRBJ2-7, with D possibly being TRBD2 (6 bases). This TCR came from a woman under 30 in good health and CMV-seronegative. DNA of the CDR3: TGTTCCAGCAGCCAGACTAGGGCGGGCTACGAGCAGTACTTC. It yields the protein CSSSQTRAGYEQYF.